The sequence of this T cell receptor beta chain was determined in a study of blood T cell repertoires in COVID-19. Looked up from germline, CDR1 is SGHRS and CDR2 is YFSETQ. The CDR3 is made up of 18 amino acids. V gave up 3 bases and J gave up 4 bases, with 25 bases separating them. It was during active infection that Seattle patients were enrolled and then longitudinally followed. Authors' data handling: Amplified reference gene primers provided the basis for estimating nucleated cell counts. Assay: immunoSEQ multiplex PCR; the TCRdb copy retains only in-frame clones and omits some. That table furnishes V, J and clone size, whereas the DNA furnished D and trimming. The repertoire includes roughly 280,000 clones, roughly 90% of them detected once, and around 10% sits in the top ten.

The sequenced sample was peripheral blood. The chain combines TRBV5-1 with TRBJ1-1; maybe TRBD1 (6 bases). The receptor was derived from a woman in her twenties or thirties with COVID-19, enrolled during active disease. CDR3 in DNA: TGCGCCAGCAGCTCGTATCCATCCTTTTCAGGGGTGGGCACTGAAGCTTTCTTT. This translates into CASSSYPSFSGVGTEAFF.